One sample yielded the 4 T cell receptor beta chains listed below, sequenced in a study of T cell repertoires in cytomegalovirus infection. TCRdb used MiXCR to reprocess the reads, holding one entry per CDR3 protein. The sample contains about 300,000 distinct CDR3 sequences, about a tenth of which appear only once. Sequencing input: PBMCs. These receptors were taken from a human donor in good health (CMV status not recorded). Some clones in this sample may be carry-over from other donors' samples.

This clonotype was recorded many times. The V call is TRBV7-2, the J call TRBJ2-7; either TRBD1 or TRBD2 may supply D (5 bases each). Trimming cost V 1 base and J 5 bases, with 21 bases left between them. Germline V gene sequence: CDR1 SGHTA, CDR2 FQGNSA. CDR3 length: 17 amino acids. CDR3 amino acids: CASSLEVSGTSRNEQYF. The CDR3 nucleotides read TGTGCCAGCAGCTTAGAGGTATCCGGGACCAGCAGGAACGAGCAGTACTTC.

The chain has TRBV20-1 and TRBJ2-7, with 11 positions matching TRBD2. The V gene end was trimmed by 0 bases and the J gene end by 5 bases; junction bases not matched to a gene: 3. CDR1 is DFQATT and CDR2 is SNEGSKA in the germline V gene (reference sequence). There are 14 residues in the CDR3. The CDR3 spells CSARDGTSGHEQYV. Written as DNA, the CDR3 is TGCAGTGCTAGAGATGGGACTAGCGGCCACGAGCAGTACGTC.

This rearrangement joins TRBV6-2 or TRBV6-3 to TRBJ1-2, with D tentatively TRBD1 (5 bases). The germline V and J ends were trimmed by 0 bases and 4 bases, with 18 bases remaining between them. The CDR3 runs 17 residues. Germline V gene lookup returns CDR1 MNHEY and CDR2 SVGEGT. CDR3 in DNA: TGTGCCAGCAGTTACTCCCGACAGACTACTTCTGGCTATGGCTACACCTTC. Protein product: CASSYSRQTTSGYGYTF.

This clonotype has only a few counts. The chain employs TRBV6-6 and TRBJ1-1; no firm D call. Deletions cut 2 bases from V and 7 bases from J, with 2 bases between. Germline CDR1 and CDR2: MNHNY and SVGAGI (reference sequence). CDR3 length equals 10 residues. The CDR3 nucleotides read TGTGCCAGCAGTTACGATGAAGCTTTCTTT. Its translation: CASSYDEAFF.